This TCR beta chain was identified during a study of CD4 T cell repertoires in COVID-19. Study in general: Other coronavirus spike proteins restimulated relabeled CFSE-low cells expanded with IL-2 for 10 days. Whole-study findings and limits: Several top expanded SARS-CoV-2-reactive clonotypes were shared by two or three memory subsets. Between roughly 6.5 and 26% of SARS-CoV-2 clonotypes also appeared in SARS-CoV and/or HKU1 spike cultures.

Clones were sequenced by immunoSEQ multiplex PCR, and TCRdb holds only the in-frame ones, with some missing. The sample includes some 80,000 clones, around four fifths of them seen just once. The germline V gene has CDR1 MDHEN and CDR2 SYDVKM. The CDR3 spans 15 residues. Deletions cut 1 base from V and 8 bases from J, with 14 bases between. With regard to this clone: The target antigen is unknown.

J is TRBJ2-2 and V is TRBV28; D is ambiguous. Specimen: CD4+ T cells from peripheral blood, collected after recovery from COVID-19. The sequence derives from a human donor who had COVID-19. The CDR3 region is CASSLSAPIAGELFF. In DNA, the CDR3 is TGTGCCAGCAGTTTATCTGCCCCGATTGCTGGGGAGCTGTTTTTT.